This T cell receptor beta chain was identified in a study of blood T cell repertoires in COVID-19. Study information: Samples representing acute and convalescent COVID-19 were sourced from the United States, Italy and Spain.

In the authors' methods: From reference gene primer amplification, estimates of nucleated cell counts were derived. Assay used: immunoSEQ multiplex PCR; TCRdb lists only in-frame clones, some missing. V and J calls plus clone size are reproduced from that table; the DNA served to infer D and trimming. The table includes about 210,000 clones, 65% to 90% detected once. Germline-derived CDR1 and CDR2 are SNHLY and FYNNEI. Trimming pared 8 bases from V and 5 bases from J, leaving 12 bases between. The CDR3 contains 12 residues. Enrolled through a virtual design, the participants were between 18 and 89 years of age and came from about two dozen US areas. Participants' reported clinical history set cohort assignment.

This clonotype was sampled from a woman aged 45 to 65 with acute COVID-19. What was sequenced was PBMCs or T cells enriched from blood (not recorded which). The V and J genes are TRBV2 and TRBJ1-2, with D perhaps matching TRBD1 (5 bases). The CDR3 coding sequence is TGTGCCAGCCCCCCGACAGATTATGGCTACACCTTC. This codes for CASPPTDYGYTF. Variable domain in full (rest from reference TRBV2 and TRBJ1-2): EPEVTQTPSHQVTQMGQEVILRCVPISNHLYFYWYRQILGQKVEFLVSFYNNEISEKSEIFDDQFSVERPDGSNFTLKIRSTKLEDSAMYFCASPPTDYGYTFGSGTRLTVV.